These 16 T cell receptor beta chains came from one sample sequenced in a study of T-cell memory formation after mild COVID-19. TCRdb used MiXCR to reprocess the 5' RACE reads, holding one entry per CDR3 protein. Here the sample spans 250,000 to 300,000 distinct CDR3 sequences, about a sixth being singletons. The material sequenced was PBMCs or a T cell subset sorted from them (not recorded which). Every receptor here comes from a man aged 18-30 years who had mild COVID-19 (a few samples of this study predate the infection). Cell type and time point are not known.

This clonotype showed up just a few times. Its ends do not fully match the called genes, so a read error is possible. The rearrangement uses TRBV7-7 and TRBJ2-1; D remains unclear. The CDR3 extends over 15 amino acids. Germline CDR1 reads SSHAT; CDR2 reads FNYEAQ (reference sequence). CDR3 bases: TGTGCTAGCAGCTTAAGCGTACGCTCCTACAATGAGCAGTTCTTC. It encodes CASSLSVRSYNEQFF.

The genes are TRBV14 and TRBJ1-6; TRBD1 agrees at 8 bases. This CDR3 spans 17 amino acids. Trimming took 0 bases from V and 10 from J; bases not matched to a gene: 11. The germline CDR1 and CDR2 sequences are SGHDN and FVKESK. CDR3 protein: CASSQDMAGGAQSPLHF. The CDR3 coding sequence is TGTGCCAGCAGCCAAGATATGGCAGGGGGCGCACAATCACCCCTCCACTTT.

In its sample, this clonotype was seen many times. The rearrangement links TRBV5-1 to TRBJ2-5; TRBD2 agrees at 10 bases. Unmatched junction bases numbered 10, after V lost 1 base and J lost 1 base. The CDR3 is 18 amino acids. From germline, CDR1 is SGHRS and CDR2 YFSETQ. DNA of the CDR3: TGCGCCAGCAGCTTGAGGGGGGCTCGACTAGCGGGCCAAGAGACCCAGTACTTC. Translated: CASSLRGARLAGQETQYF.

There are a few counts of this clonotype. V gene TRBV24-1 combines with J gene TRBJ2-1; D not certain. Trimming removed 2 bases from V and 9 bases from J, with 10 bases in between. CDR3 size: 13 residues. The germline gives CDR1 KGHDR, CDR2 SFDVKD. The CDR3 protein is CATSDYLGFEQFF. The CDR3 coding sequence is TGTGCCACCAGTGATTACCTCGGATTTGAGCAGTTCTTC.

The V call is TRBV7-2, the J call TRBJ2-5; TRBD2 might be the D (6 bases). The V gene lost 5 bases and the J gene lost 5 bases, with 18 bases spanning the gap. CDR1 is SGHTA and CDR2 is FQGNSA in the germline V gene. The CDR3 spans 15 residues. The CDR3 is CASSPAASGGETQYF. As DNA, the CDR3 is TGTGCCAGCAGCCCGGCAGCGTCTGGGGGGGAGACCCAGTACTTC.

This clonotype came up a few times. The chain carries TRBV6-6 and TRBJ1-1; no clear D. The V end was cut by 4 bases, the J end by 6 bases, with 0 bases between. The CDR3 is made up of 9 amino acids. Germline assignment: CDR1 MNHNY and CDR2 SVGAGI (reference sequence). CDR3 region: CASSSEAFF. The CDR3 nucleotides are TGTGCCAGCAGTTCTGAAGCTTTCTTT.

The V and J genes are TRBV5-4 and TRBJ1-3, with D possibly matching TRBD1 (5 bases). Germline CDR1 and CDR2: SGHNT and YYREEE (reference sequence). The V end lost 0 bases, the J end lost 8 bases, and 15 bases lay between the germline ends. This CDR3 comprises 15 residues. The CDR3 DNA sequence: TGTGCCAGCAGCTTGGCCGTCGGCAGAGGGGACACCATATATTTT. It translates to CASSLAVGRGDTIYF.

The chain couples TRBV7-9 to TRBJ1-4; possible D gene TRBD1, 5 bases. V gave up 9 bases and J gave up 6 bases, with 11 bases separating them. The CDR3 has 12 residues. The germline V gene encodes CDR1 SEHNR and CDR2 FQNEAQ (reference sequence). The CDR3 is CASSRGYEKLFF. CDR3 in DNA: TGTGCCAGTTCGCGGGGGTATGAAAAACTGTTTTTT.

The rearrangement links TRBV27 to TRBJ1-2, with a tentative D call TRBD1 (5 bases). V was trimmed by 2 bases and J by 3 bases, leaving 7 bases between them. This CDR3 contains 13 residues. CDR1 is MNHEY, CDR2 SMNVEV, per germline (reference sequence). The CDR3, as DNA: TGTGCCAGCAGTTTAAGACAGTACTATGGCTACACCTTC. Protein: CASSLRQYYGYTF.

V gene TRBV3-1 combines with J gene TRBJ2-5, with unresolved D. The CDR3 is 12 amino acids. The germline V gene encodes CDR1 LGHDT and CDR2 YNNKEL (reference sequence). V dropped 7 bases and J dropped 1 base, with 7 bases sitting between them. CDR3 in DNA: TGTGCCAGCACGGCCTTCCAAGAGACCCAGTACTTC. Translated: CASTAFQETQYF.

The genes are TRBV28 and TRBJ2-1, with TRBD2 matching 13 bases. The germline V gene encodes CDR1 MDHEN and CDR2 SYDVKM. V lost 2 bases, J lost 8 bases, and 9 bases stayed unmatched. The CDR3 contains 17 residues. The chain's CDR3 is CASSLGLTSGGRDEQFF. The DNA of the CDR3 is TGTGCCAGCAGTTTAGGGTTGACTAGCGGGGGGAGGGATGAGCAGTTCTTC.

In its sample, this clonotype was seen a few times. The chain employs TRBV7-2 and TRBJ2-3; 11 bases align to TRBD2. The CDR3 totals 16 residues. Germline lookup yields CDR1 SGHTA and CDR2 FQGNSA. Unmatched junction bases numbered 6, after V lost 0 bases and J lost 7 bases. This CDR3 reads CASSLAGSGGAYTQYF. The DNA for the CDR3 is TGTGCCAGCAGCTTAGCCGGTAGCGGGGGGGCATATACGCAGTATTTT.

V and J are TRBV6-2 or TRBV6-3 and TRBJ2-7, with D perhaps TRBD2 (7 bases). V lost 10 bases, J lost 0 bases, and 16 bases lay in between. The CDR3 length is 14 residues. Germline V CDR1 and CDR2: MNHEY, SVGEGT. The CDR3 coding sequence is TGTGCCACCTCGGCTGCGGGGGCCTCCTACGAGCAGTACTTC. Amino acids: CATSAAGASYEQYF.

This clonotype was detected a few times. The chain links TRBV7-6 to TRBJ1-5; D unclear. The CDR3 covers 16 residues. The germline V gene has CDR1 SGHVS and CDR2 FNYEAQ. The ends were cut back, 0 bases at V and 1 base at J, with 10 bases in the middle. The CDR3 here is CASSLASAESNQPQHF. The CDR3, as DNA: TGTGCCAGCAGCTTAGCCAGCGCAGAGAGCAATCAGCCCCAGCATTTT.

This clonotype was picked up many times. CDR3 DNA: TGTGCCAGCAGCCTGGGACAGGGGCTAAATGAGCAGTTCTTC. Its translation: CASSLGQGLNEQFF. This chain connects TRBV6-5 to TRBJ2-1; 10 bases match TRBD1. There are 14 residues in the CDR3. Germline CDR1 is MNHEY and CDR2 is SVGAGI. After removal of 6 bases from V and 7 bases from J, the junction contained 6 bases not matched to a gene.

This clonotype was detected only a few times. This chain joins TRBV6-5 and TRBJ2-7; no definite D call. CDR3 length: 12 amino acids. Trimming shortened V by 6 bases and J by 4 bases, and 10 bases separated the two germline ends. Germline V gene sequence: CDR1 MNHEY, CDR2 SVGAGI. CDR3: CASSPNVYEQYF. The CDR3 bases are TGTGCCAGCAGCCCAAACGTGTACGAGCAGTACTTC.